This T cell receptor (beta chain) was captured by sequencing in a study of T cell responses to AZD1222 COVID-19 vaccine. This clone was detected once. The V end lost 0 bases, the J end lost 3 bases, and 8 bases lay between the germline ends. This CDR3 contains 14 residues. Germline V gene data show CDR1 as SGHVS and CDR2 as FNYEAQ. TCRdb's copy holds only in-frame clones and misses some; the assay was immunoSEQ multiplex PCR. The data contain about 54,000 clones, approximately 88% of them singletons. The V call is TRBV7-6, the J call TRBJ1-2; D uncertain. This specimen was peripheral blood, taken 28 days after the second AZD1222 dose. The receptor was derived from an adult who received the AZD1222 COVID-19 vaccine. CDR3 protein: CASSLAGADYGYTF. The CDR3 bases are TGTGCCAGCAGCTTAGCCGGAGCAGACTATGGCTACACCTTC. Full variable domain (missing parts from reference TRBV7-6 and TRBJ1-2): GAGVSQSPRYKVTKRGQDVALRCDPISGHVSLYWYRQALGQGPEFLTYFNYEAQQDKSGLPNDRFSAERPEGSISTLTIQRTEQRDSAMYRCASSLAGADYGYTFGSGTRLTVV.